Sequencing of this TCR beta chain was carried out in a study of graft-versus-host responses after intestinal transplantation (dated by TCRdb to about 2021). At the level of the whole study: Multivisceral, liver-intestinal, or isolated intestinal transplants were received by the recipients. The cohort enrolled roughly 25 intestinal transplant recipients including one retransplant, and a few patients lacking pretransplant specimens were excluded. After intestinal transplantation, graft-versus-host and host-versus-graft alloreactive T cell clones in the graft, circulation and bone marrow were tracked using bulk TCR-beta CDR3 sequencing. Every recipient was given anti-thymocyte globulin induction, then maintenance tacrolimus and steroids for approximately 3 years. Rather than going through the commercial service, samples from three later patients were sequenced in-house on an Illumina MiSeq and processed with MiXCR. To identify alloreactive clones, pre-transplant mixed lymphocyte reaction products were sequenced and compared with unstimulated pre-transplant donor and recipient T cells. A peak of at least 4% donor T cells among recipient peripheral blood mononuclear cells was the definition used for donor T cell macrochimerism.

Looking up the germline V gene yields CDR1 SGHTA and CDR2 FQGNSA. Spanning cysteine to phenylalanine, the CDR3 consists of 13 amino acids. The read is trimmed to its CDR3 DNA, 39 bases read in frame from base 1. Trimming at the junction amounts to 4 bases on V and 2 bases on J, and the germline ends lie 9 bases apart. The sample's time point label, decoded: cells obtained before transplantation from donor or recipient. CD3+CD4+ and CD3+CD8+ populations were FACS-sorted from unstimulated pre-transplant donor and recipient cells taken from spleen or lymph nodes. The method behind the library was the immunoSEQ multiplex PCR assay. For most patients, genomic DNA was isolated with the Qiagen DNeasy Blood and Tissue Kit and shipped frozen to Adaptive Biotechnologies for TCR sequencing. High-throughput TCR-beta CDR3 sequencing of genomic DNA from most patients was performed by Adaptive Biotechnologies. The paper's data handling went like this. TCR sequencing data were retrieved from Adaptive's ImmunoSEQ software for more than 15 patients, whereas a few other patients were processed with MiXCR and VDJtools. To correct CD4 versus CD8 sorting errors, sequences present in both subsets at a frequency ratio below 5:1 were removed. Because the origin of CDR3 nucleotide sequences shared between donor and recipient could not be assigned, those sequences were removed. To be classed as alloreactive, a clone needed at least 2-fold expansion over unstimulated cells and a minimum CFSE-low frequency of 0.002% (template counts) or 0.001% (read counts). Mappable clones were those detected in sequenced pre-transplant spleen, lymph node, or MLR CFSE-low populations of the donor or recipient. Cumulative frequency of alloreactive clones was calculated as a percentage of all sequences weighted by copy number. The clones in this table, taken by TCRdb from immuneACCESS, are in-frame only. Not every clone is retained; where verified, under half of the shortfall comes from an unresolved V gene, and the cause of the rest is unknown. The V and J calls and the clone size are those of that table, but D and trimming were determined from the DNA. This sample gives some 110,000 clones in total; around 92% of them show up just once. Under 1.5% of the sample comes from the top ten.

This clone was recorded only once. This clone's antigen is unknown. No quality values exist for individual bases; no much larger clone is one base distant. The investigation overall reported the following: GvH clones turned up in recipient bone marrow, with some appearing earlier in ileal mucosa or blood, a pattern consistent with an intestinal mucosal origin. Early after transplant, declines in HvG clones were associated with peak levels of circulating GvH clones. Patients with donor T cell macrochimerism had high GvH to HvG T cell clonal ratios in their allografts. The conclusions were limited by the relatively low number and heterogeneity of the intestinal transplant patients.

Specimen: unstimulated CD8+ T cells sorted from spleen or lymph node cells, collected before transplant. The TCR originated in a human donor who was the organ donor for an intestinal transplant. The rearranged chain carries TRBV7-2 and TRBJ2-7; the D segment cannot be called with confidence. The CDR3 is CASSSQEPYEQYF. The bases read TGTGCCAGCAGCTCTCAGGAGCCCTACGAGCAGTACTTC.